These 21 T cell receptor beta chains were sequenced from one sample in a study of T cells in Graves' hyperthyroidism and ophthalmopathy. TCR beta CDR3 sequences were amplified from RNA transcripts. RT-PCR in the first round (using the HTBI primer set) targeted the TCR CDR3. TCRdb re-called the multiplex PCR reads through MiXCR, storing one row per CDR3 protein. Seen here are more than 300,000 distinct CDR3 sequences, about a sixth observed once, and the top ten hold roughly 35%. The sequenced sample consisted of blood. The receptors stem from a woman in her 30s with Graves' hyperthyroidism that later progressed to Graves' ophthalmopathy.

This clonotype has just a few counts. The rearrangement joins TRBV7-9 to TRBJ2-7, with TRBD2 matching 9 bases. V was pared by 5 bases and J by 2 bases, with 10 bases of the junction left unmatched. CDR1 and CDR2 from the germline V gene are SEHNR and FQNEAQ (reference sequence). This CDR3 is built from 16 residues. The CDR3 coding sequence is TGTGCCAGCAGCGCCATAACTAGCGGGTCAACCTACGAGCAGTACTTC. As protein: CASSAITSGSTYEQYF.

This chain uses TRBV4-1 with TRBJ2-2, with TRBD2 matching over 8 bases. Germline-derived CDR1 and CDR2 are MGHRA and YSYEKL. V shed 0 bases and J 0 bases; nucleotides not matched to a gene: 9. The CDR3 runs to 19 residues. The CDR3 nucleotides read TGCGCCAGCAGCCAAGAGGCAGGTAGCGGGGAGGCGAACACCGGGGAGCTGTTTTTT. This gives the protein CASSQEAGSGEANTGELFF.

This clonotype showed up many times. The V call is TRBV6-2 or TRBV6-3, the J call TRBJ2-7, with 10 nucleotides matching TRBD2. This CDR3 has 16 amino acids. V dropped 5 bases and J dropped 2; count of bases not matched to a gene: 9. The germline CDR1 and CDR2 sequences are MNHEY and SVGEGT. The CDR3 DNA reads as TGTGCCAGCAGTCCCCTGCGAACTAGCGGGACCTACGAGCAGTACTTC. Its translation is CASSPLRTSGTYEQYF.

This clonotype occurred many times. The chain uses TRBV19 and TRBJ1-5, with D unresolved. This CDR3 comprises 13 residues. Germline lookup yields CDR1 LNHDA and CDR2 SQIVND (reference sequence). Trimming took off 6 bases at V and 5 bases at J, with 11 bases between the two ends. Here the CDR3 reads CASSGSPYQPQHF. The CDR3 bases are TGTGCCAGTAGCGGCAGCCCATATCAGCCCCAGCATTTT.

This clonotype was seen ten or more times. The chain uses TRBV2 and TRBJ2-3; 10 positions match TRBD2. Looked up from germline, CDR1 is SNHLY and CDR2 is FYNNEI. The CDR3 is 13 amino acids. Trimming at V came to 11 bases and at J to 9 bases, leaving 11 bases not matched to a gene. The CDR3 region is CAGREREGRTQYF. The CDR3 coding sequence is TGTGCCGGTCGGGAGCGGGAGGGCCGAACGCAGTATTTT.

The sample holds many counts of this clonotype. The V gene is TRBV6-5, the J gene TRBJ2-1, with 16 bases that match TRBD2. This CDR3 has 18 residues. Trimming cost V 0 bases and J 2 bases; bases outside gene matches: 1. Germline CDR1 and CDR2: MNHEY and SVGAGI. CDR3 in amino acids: CASSYSGTSGRAYNEQFF. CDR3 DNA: TGTGCCAGCAGTTACTCGGGGACTAGCGGGAGGGCCTACAATGAGCAGTTCTTC.

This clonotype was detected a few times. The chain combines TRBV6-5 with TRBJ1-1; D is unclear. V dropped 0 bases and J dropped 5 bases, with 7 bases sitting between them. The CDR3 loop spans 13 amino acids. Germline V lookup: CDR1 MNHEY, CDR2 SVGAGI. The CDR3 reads CASSYSGETEAFF. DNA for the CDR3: TGTGCCAGCAGTTACTCCGGGGAAACTGAAGCTTTCTTT.

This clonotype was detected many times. The CDR3 nucleotides read TGTGCCAGCAGTTACAAGGTAGATGAGCAGTACTTC. Translating gives CASSYKVDEQYF. V gene TRBV6-2 or TRBV6-3 combines with J gene TRBJ2-7; D is unresolved. This CDR3 region has 12 residues. V dropped 2 bases and J dropped 7 bases, with 9 bases sitting between them. CDR1 and CDR2 from the germline V gene are MNHEY and SVGEGT.

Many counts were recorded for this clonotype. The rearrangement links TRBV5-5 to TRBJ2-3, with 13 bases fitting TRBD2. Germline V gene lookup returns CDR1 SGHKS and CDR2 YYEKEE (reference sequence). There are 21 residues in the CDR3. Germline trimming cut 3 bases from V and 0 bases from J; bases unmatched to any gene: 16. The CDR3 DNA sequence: TGTGCCAGCAGCTCAGGACTAGCGGGAGCTGAATTGGCTCTTAGCACAGATACGCAGTATTTT. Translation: CASSSGLAGAELALSTDTQYF.

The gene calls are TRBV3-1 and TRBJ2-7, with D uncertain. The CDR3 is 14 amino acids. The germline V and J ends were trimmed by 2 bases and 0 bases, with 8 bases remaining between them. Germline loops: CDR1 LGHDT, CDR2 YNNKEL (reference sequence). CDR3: CASSQQASSYEQYF. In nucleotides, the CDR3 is TGTGCCAGCAGCCAACAAGCGAGCTCCTACGAGCAGTACTTC.

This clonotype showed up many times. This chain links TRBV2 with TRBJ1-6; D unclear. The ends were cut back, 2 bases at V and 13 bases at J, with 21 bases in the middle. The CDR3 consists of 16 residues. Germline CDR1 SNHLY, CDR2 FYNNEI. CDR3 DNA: TGTGCCAGCAGTGAAAGGACGACTGTCCCAACCATTCCCCTCCACTTT. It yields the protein CASSERTTVPTIPLHF.

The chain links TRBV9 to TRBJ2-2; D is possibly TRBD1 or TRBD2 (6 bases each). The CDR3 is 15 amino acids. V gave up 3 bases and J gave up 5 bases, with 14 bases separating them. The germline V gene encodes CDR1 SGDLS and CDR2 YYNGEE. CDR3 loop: CASSAGGGTTGELFF. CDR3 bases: TGTGCCAGCAGCGCCGGAGGGGGAACGACCGGGGAGCTGTTTTTT.

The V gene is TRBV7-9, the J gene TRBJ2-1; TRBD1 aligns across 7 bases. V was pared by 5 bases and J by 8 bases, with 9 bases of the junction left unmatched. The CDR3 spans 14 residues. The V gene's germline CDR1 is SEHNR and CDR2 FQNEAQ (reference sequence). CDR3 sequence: CASSPSGQDDEQFF. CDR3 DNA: TGTGCCAGCAGCCCGAGTGGACAGGACGATGAGCAGTTCTTC.

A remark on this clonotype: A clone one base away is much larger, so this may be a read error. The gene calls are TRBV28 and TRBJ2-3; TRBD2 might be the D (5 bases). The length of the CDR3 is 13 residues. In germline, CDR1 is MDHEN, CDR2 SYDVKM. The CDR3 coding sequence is TGTGCCAGCAGCCACGGGGTCACAGATACGCAGTGTTTT. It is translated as CASSHGVTDTQCF.

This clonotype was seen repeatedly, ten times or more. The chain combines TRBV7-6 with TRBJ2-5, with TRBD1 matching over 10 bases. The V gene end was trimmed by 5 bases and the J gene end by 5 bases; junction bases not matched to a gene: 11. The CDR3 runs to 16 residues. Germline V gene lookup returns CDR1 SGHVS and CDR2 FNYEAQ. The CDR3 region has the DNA TGTGCCAGCAGCCGAGACGGGACAGGGGTTGCCGAGACCCAGTACTTC. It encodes CASSRDGTGVAETQYF. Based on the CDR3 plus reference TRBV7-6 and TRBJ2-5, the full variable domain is GAGVSQSPRYKVTKRGQDVALRCDPISGHVSLYWYRQALGQGPEFLTYFNYEAQQDKSGLPNDRFSAERPEGSISTLTIQRTEQRDSAMYRCASSRDGTGVAETQYFGPGTRLLVL.

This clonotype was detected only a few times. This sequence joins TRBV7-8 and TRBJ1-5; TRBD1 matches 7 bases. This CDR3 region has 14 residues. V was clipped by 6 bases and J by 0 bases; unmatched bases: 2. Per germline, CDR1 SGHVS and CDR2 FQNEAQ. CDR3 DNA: TGTGCCAGCAGGGGGACAGCTAGCAATCAGCCCCAGCATTTT. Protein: CASRGTASNQPQHF. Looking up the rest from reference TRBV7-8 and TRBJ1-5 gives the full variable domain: GAGVSQSPRYKVAKRGQDVALRCDPISGHVSLFWYQQALGQGPEFLTYFQNEAQLDKSGLPSDRFFAERPEGSVSTLKIQRTQQEDSAVYLCASRGTASNQPQHFGDGTRLSIL.

In DNA, the CDR3 is TGTGCCAGCAGTTCCGCTACGGACGACCTGTCCTACGAGCAGTACTTC. Protein product: CASSSATDDLSYEQYF. The gene calls are TRBV28 and TRBJ2-7; D is unresolved. Germline values: CDR1 MDHEN, CDR2 SYDVKM. This CDR3 comprises 16 residues. V lost 4 bases, J lost 1 base, and 17 bases lay in between.

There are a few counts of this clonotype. The CDR3 DNA sequence: TGTGCCAGCAGCTTATCCGGTCCCCTACAGATTAGCACTGAAGCTTTCTTT. Its translation is CASSLSGPLQISTEAFF. V usage is TRBV7-2 and J usage is TRBJ1-1; D uncertain. Trimming removed 2 bases at V and 4 bases at J, with 20 bases between. In germline, CDR1 is SGHTA, CDR2 FQGNSA. This CDR3 region has 17 residues.

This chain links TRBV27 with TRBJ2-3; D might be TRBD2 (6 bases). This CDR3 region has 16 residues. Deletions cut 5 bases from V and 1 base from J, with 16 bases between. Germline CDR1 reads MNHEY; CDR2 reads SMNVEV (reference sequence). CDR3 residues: CASSDLSGEGTDTQYF. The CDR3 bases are TGTGCCAGCAGTGATTTGTCGGGAGAGGGCACAGATACGCAGTATTTT.

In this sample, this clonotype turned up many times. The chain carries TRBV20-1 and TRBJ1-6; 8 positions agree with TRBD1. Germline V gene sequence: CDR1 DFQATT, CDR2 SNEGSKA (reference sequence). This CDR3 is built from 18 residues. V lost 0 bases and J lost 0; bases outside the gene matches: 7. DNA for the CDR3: TGCAGTGCTAGAGATCTCGACAGGGGAAGCTCCTATAATTCACCCCTCCACTTT. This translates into CSARDLDRGSSYNSPLHF.

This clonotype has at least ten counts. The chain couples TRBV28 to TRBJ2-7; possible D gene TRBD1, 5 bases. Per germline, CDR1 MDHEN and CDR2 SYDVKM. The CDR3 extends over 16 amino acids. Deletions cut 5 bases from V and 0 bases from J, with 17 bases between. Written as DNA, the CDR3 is TGTGCCAGCAGTACCAAGGACATCCCTCCCTCCTACGAGCAGTACTTC. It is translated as CASSTKDIPPSYEQYF.